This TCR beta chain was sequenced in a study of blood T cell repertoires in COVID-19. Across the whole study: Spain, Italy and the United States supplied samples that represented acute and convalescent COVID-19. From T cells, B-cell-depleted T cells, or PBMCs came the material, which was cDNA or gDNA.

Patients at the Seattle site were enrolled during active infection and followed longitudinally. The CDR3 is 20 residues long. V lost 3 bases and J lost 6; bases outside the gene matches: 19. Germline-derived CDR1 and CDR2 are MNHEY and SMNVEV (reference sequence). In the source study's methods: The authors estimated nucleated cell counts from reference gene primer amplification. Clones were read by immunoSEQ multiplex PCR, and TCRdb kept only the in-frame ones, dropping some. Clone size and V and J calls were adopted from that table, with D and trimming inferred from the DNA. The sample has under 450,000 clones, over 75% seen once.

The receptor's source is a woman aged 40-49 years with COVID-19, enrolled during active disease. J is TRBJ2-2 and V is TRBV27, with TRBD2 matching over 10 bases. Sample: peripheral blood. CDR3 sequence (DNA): TGTGCCAGCAGTTTCGCAGAGGTGGTAGCGGGAGGTCGCGACTCCGGGGAGCTGTTTTTT. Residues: CASSFAEVVAGGRDSGELFF.